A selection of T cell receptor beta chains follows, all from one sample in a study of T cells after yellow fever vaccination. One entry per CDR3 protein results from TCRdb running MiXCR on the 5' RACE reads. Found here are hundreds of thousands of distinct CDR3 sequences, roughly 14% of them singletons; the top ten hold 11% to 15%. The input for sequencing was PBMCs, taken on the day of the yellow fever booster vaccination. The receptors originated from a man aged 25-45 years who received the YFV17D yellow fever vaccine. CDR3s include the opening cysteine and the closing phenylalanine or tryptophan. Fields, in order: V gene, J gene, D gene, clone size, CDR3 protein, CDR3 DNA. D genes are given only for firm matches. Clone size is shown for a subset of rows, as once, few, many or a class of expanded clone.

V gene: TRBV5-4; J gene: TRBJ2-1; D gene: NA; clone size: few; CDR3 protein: CASSLVAGVLGEQFF; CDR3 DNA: TGTGCCAGCAGCTTGGTAGCAGGGGTTCTAGGTGAGCAGTTCTTC
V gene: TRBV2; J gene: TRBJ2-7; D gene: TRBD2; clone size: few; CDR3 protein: CASSEGGLASAYEQYF; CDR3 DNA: TGTGCCAGCAGTGAAGGGGGACTAGCAAGCGCCTACGAGCAGTACTTC
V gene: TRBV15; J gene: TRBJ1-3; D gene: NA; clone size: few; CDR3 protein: CATSRDSLVDISGNTIYF; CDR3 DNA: TGTGCCACCAGCAGAGATTCTTTGGTAGATATCTCTGGAAACACCATATATTTT
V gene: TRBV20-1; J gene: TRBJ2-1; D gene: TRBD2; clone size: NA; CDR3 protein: CSARPSGKSSYNEQFF; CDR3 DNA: TGCAGTGCTAGACCTAGCGGGAAGAGCTCCTACAATGAGCAGTTCTTC
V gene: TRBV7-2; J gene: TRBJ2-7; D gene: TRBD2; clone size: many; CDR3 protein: CASSFSTGLASEQYF; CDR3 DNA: TGTGCCAGCAGTTTTAGTACTGGACTAGCCAGTGAGCAGTACTTC
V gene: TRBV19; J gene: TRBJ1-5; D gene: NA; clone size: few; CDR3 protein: CASSRDPNQPQHF; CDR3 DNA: TGTGCCAGTAGTAGAGACCCGAATCAGCCCCAGCATTTT
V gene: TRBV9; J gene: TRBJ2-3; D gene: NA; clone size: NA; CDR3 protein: CASSELGDTQYF; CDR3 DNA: TGTGCCAGCAGCGAGCTGGGGGATACGCAGTATTTT
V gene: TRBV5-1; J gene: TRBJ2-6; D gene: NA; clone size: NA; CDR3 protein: CASSSDSRTGNVLTF; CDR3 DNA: TGCGCCAGCAGCTCCGACAGTCGTACTGGCAACGTCCTGACTTTC
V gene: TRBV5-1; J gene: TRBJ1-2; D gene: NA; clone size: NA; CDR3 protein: CASSLGAGTDFHYGYTF; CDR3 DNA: TGCGCCAGCAGCTTGGGGGCCGGGACCGATTTTCACTATGGCTACACCTTC
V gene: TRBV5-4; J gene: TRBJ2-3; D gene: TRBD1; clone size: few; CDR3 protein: CASSLEGTATDTQYF; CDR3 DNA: TGTGCCAGCAGCTTGGAGGGGACAGCAACAGATACGCAGTATTTT